This T cell receptor beta chain was captured in a study of blood T cells in healthy people across ages. The overall study: Template switching retrieved approximately one barcoded beta molecule for each two T cells.

The authors ran a second PCR of 7 to 11 cycles using a sample-barcoded 5' primer and a J-beta primer mix. From the 5' RACE reads, TCRdb called clonotypes with MiXCR, one entry per CDR3 protein. Of about 1.4 million distinct CDR3 sequences listed, roughly 64% are singletons. The CDR3 sequence is 16 residues long. Germline lookup yields CDR1 MGHRA and CDR2 YSYEKL. The junction had 8 bases not matched to a gene; V was cut back by 0 bases and J by 6 bases. This sequence originates from a man aged 18 to 29 in good health. This rearrangement joins TRBV4-1 to TRBJ2-1, with 7 bases lining up with TRBD2. Source material: blood. CDR3 protein: CASSQDIGSSGNEQFF. The CDR3 DNA follows: TGCGCCAGCAGCCAAGATATTGGCTCTAGCGGCAATGAGCAGTTCTTC.